The clone carrying this T cell receptor beta chain was observed at least ten times. This sample is part of a study of T cells after yellow fever vaccination. Study-level information: EM, EMRA, CM and Tscm memory subsets were separated by sorting (using CD3, CD45RA, CCR7 and CD95).

CDR1 and CDR2 (germline): ENHRY, SYGVKD. The CDR3 sequence is 15 residues long. V gave up 10 bases and J gave up 4 bases; unmatched junction bases: 7. TCRdb re-called the 5' RACE reads through MiXCR, storing one row per CDR3 protein. The table lists several thousand distinct CDR3 sequences, roughly 7.5% of them singletons. The sequencing used PBMCs, either bulk or a sorted T-cell subset (CD4+, CD8+, memory, or dextramer-sorted; not recorded which), collected 15 days after the yellow fever booster vaccination. This receptor was taken from a man younger than 45 who received the YFV17D yellow fever vaccine. The chain employs TRBV10-3 and TRBJ2-2; TRBD2 agrees at 12 bases. CDR3 sequence (DNA): TGTGCCAGTAAGACTAGCGGGAGAGCCACCGGGGAGCTGTTTTTT. Protein sequence: CASKTSGRATGELFF.